This T cell receptor (beta chain) was documented in a study of OX40 agonist ivuxolimab in advanced cancers. Study at large: Recorded diagnoses for dose-escalation patients were hepatocellular carcinoma, melanoma, renal cell or head and neck cancer. Treatment received earlier with anti-PD-1, anti-PD-L1 or anti-CTLA-4 agents was allowed, and around 36% had some.

Profiling relied on immunoSEQ multiplex PCR, and the TCRdb table lists in-frame clones only, not all of them. The sample consists of some 85,000 clones, 88% of them appearing once. Findings of the study overall: Relative to CD4+ cells, CD8+ T cells on average had more expanded clones.

The CDR3 covers 13 residues. Germline CDR1 SGHDN, CDR2 FVKESK. Trimming pared 1 base from V and 9 bases from J, leaving 7 bases between. Regarding this clone: Its target is not known.

The chain joins TRBV14 to TRBJ1-6; D gene uncertain. The sequence came from an adult with an advanced solid tumor such as melanoma, head and neck, liver or kidney cancer. Source: CD4+ or CD8+ T cells sorted from blood, taken in a trial of the OX40 agonist ivuxolimab. The CDR3 sequence is CASSQVGSSPLHF. The CDR3 bases are TGTGCCAGCAGCCAAGTAGGGAGTTCACCCCTCCACTTT. Full variable domain (missing parts from reference TRBV14 and TRBJ1-6): EAGVTQFPSHSVIEKGQTVTLRCDPISGHDNLYWYRRVMGKEIKFLLHFVKESKQDESGMPNNRFLAERTGGTYSTLKVQPAELEDSGVYFCASSQVGSSPLHFGNGTRLTVT.